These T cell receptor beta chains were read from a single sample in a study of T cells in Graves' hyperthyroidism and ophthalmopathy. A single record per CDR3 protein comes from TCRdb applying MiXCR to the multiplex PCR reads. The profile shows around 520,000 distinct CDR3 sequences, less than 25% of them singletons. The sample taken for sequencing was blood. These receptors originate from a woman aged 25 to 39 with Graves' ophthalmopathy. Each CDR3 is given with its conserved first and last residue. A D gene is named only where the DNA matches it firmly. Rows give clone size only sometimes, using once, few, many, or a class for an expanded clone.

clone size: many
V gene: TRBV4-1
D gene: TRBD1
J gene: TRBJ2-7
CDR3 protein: CASSRPGQGTYEQYF
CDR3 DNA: TGCGCCAGCAGCCGACCGGGACAGGGAACCTACGAGCAGTACTTC

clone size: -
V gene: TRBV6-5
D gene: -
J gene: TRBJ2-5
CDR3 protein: CASSYRSIRETQYF
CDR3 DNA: TGTGCCAGCAGTTACAGGTCTATCAGGGAGACCCAGTACTTC

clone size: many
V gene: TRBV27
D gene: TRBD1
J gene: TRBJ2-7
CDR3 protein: CASSLSGTGSYEQYF
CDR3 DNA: TGTGCCAGCAGCCTCTCCGGGACAGGGTCCTACGAGCAGTACTTC

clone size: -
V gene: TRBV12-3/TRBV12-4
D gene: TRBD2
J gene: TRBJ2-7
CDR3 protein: CASSVAGVQYEQYF
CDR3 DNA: TGTGCCAGCAGTGTAGCGGGAGTTCAGTACGAGCAGTACTTC

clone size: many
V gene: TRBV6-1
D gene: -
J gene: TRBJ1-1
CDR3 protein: CASSDRGDTEAFF
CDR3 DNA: TGTGCCAGCAGCGATAGGGGAGACACTGAAGCTTTCTTT

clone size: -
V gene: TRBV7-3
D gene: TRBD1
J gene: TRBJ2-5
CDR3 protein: CASGQGAGGTQYF
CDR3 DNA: TGTGCCAGCGGACAGGGGGCTGGGGGGACCCAGTACTTC

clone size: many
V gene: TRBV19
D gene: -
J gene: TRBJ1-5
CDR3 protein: CASSIALTGGAYQPQHF
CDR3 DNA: TGTGCCAGTAGTATAGCCCTTACTGGGGGAGCTTATCAGCCCCAGCATTTT

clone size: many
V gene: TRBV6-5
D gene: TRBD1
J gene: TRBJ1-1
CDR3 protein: CASTPDRTVGAAFF
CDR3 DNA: TGTGCCAGCACCCCGGACAGGACAGTCGGGGCAGCTTTCTTT

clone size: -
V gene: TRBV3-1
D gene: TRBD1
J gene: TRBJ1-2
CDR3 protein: CASGDRGLGYTF
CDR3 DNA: TGTGCCAGCGGAGACAGGGGGCTGGGCTACACCTTC

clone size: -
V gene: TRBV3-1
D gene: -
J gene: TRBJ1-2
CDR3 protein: CASSPWADVYGYTF
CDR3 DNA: TGTGCCAGCAGCCCTTGGGCAGATGTTTATGGCTACACCTTC

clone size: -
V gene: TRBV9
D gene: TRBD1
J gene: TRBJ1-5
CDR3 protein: CASSAGDSNRGQPQHF
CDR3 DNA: TGTGCCAGCAGCGCTGGGGACAGTAACCGGGGTCAGCCCCAGCATTTT

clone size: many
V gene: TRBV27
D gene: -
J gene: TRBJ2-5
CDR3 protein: CASSRARQETQYF
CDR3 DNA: TGTGCCAGCAGTCGCGCTAGACAAGAGACCCAGTACTTC

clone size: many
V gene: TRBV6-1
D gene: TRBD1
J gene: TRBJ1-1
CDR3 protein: CASSEGQGAPIAEAFF
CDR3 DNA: TGTGCCAGCAGTGAAGGTCAGGGGGCCCCCATCGCTGAAGCTTTCTTT

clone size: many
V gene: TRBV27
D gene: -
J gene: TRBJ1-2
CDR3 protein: CASRRESNYGYTF
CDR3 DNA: TGTGCCTCCAGGAGGGAGAGTAACTATGGCTACACCTTC

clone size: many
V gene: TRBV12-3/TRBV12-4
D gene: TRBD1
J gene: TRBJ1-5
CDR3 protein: CASSIDRVDSNQPQHF
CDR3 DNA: TGTGCCAGCAGTATCGACAGGGTTGATAGCAATCAGCCCCAGCATTTT

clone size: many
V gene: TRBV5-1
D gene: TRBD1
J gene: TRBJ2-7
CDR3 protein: CASSSTGTGSREQYF
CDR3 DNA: TGCGCCAGCAGCTCGACCGGGACAGGGTCTCGCGAGCAGTACTTC

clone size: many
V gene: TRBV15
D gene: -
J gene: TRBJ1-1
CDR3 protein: CATSRDVLRDTEAFF
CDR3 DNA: TGTGCCACCAGCAGGGATGTTTTAAGGGATACTGAAGCTTTCTTT

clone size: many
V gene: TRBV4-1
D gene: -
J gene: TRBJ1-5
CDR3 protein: CASSQERLRRGASNQPQHF
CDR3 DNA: TGCGCCAGCAGCCAAGAACGACTTCGGCGGGGGGCGAGCAATCAGCCCCAGCATTTT

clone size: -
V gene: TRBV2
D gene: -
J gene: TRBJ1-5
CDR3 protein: CASSERRTDEQPQHF
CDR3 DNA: TGTGCCAGCAGTGAAAGAAGGACAGACGAGCAGCCCCAGCATTTT

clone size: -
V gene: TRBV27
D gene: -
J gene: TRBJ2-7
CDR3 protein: CASSWGSGAYEQYF
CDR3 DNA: TGTGCCAGCAGTTGGGGATCTGGGGCCTACGAGCAGTACTTC

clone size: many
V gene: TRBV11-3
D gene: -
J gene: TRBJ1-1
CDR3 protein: CASSLGMKGKSLRMNTEAFF
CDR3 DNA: TGTGCCAGCAGCTTAGGAATGAAGGGAAAGTCCCTAAGGATGAACACTGAAGCTTTCTTT

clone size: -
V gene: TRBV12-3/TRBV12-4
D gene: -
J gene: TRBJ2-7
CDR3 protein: CASSLGPSHPLEQYF
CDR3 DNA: TGTGCCAGCAGTTTAGGACCTAGCCACCCACTAGAGCAGTACTTC

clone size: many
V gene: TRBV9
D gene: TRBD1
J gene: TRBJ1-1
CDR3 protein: CASTVESTGRLNTEAFF
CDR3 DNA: TGTGCCAGCACCGTCGAATCGACAGGGCGGCTGAACACTGAAGCTTTCTTT

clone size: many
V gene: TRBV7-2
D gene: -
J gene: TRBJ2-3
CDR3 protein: CASAKYTDTQYF
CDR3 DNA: TGTGCCAGCGCTAAGTACACAGATACGCAGTATTTT

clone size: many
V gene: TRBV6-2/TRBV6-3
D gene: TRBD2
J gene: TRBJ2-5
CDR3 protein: CASSIGLAGTQETQYF
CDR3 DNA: TGTGCCAGCAGCATAGGACTAGCGGGCACCCAAGAGACCCAGTACTTC

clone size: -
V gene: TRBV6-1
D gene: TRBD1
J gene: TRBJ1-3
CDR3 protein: CASSRQGAGGNTIYF
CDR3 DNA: TGTGCCAGCAGTCGTCAGGGGGCGGGTGGAAACACCATATATTTT

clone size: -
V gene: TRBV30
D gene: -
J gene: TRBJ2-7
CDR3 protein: CAWSEGHLEQYF
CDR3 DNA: TGTGCCTGGAGTGAGGGTCACTTGGAGCAGTACTTC

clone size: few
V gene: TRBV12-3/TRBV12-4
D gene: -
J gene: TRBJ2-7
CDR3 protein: CASSLALGAVPYEQYF
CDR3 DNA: TGTGCCAGCAGTTTAGCGCTTGGGGCCGTCCCCTACGAGCAGTACTTC